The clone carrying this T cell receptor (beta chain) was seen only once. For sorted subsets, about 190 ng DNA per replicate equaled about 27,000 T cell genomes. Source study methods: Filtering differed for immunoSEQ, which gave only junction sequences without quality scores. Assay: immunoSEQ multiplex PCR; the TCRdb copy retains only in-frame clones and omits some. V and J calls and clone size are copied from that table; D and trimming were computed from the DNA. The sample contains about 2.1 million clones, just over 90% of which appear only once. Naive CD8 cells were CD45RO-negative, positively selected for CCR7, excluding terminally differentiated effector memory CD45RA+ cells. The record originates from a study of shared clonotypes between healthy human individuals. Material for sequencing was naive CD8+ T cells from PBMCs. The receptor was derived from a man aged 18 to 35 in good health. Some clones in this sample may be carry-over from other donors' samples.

The CDR3 loop is CASSFRGLEQYF. The CDR3 DNA is TGTGCCAGCAGTTTCCGGGGGCTCGAGCAGTACTTC. The genes are TRBV27 and TRBJ2-7; D assignment may be TRBD1 or TRBD2 (6 bases each). V lost 3 bases, J lost 6 bases, and 9 bases lay in between. The CDR3 spans 12 residues. CDR1 and CDR2 from the germline V gene are MNHEY and SMNVEV (reference sequence).